The clone carrying this T cell receptor (beta chain) showed up many times. Its target is not known. This sample was included in a study of response to subunit inactivated influenza vaccine. Study findings and constraints: Authors suggested few new T cells are recruited by each seasonal influenza vaccination.

MiXCR was run by TCRdb on the RT-PCR reads, yielding one entry per CDR3 protein. The data show 700,000 to 800,000 distinct CDR3 sequences, with approximately 17% seen just once and roughly a tenth held by the top ten. Deletions cut 4 bases from V and 7 bases from J, with 10 bases between. CDR1 and CDR2 (germline): DFQATT, SNEGSKA (reference sequence). CDR3 size: 11 residues. Sequencing used PBMCs from blood, obtained around 5 days after vaccination. This sequence originates from a man aged 45-65 years who received an inactivated influenza vaccine. The chain recombines TRBV20-1 with TRBJ1-2; no definite D call. The CDR3 DNA is TGCAGTGCTACGGACGGAGCTGGCTACACCTTC. It codes for CSATDGAGYTF.